This T cell receptor beta chain was captured by sequencing in a study of blood T cell repertoires in COVID-19. Overall study: The origin of the acute and convalescent COVID-19 samples was the United States, Italy and Spain.

The repertoire was sequenced with immunoSEQ multiplex PCR; TCRdb's copy has only in-frame clones and lacks some. The repertoire consists of roughly 280,000 clones, with 88% occurring once and the leading ten covering around 10%. The Seattle patients, enrolled during active infection, were followed longitudinally. The sequence was obtained from a woman in her twenties or thirties with COVID-19, enrolled during active disease. The sample was peripheral blood.

CDR3 in amino acids: CASSVGSPGARSTDTQYF. CDR3 bases: TGTGCCAGCAGCGTAGGTTCGCCGGGAGCCCGTAGCACAGATACGCAGTATTTT. The genes are TRBV9 and TRBJ2-3; D perhaps matches TRBD2 (6 bases). CDR1 SGDLS and CDR2 YYNGEE come from the germline V gene. Trimming removed 0 bases from V and 0 bases from J, with 17 bases in between. The length of the CDR3 is 18 residues.